Here is one T cell receptor (beta chain) with its context. Its antigen is unknown. Data came from immunoSEQ multiplex PCR; TCRdb stores just in-frame clones and leaves some out. The sample contains some 30,000 clones, around 80% of which appear only once. These data originate in a study of vaccination effects on CD4 cells after COVID-19. Study-level information: Post-vaccine sampling occurred a median 72 days after the second dose.

The ViraFEST assay expanded antigen-specific CD4+ T cells with viral peptide pools before sequencing. When nine to ten days of culture had elapsed, CD4+ T cells were isolated. Everyone in the study got two shots of either the BNT162b2 or mRNA-1273 vaccine. IL-2 medium took the place of half the medium on both days 3 and 7. Germline V CDR1 and CDR2: LGHDT, YNNKEL (reference sequence). With 1 base clipped from V and 8 bases from J, the junction kept 8 bases outside the gene matches. The CDR3 loop spans 17 amino acids. The specimen comprised CD4+ T cells from PBMCs cultured with HCoV-NL63 spike peptides, sampled after COVID-19 vaccination. The sequence derives from a human donor who received a COVID-19 vaccine. Some clones in this sample may be carry-over from other donors' samples. J is TRBJ2-1 and V is TRBV3-1 (or the pseudogene TRBV3-2); TRBD2 matches at 13 bases. The CDR3 nucleotides read TGTGCCAGCAGCCAAGGCCCGGGACTAGCGGGGACCTATGAGCAGTTCTTC. Translated, it gives CASSQGPGLAGTYEQFF.